This T cell receptor beta chain was recovered during a study of blood T cell repertoires in COVID-19. This clone showed up just a few times. In the authors' workflow: Amplification with reference gene primers provided the estimates of nucleated cell counts. Using immunoSEQ multiplex PCR, the repertoire was profiled, and TCRdb retains in-frame clones only, with some absent. The DNA was the basis for D and trimming; V, J and clone size are from that table. The table records 71,000 or so clones, about 90% of them present only once. Trimming took off 4 bases at V and 1 base at J, with 16 bases between the two ends. Germline V lookup: CDR1 KGHSH, CDR2 LQKENI. The CDR3 sequence is 16 residues long.

This receptor was taken from a man aged 80 or over in a cohort sampled during active COVID-19. The V call is TRBV18, the J call TRBJ1-1; a possible D gene is TRBD1 (6 bases). The sequencing input was peripheral blood. The DNA for the CDR3 is TGTGCCAGCTCACTACGGACAGACCCAAAGAACACTGAAGCTTTCTTT. It yields the protein CASSLRTDPKNTEAFF.